The source of this TCR beta chain is a study of blood T cell repertoires in COVID-19. CDR3 length: 13 residues. V was pared by 6 bases and J by 1 base, with 2 bases of the junction left unmatched. Germline assignment: CDR1 MNHEY and CDR2 SVGEGT. In the authors' workflow: Counts of nucleated cells, estimated from reference gene primer amplification, were obtained. The assay was immunoSEQ multiplex PCR, and TCRdb's table has in-frame clones only and misses some. Clone size and V and J calls were adopted from that table, with D and trimming inferred from the DNA. The sample carries about 84,000 clones, 80% to 90% recorded once.

This TCR was sampled from a man of 80 years or more with active or convalescent COVID-19. The J gene is TRBJ1-1, the V gene TRBV6-2 or TRBV6-3; 7 bases match TRBD1. Material for sequencing was peripheral blood. The chain's CDR3 is CASSRQGNTEAFF. Here the CDR3 DNA reads TGTGCCAGCAGCCGACAGGGGAACACTGAAGCTTTCTTT.